This TCR beta chain was documented in a study of blood T cell repertoires in COVID-19. Study-level information: Sources were T cells, B-cell-depleted T cells, or PBMCs; the material itself was cDNA or gDNA.

Only in-frame clones appear in the TCRdb table, and some are missing; sequencing was by immunoSEQ multiplex PCR. The sample has around 72,000 clones, around 87% seen once. The CDR3 has 14 residues. J lost 4 bases, V lost 6 bases, and 8 bases had no gene match. Germline V gives CDR1 MNHEY, CDR2 SMNVEV (reference sequence). The clonotype was recovered from a man aged 50 to 59 with active COVID-19. The sample consisted of peripheral blood. The chain uses TRBV27 and TRBJ1-2; 7 bases are shared with TRBD1. DNA for the CDR3: TGTGCCAGCAGCCCCAGGGACAGTTCCTATGGCTACACCTTC. Its translation: CASSPRDSSYGYTF.